These 20 T cell receptor beta chains were all obtained from the same sample, sequenced in a study of blood T cell repertoires in COVID-19. The protocol was immunoSEQ multiplex PCR, while the TCRdb copy is restricted to in-frame clones and leaves out a portion. The table includes around 130,000 clones, about 77% detected once. The specimen was peripheral blood. The receptors here all came from a man at least 80 years old with acute or convalescent COVID-19.

Ten or more counts support this clone. This chain uses TRBV4-1 with TRBJ1-6, with D possibly TRBD1 on 6 matching bases. This CDR3 contains 17 residues. Trimming took off 0 bases at V and 7 bases at J, with 16 bases between the two ends. Germline values: CDR1 MGHRA, CDR2 YSYEKL. The CDR3 is CASSQEAIWGPNSPLHF. CDR3 nucleotides: TGCGCCAGCAGCCAAGAGGCTATCTGGGGGCCGAATTCACCCCTCCACTTT.

This clone showed up just once. The V gene is TRBV10-3, the J gene TRBJ1-3, with 9 bases fitting TRBD1. This CDR3 is built from 17 residues. With 4 bases clipped from V and 0 bases from J, the junction kept 7 bases outside the gene matches. Germline V gives CDR1 ENHRY, CDR2 SYGVKD. The CDR3 protein is CAISGTGTGISGNTIYF. CDR3 sequence (DNA): TGTGCCATCAGTGGAACCGGGACAGGGATCTCTGGAAACACCATATATTTT.

The chain recombines TRBV20-1 with TRBJ2-7; 8 positions match TRBD1. Germline V gene lookup returns CDR1 DFQATT and CDR2 SNEGSKA (reference sequence). J lost 3 bases, V lost 8 bases, and 3 bases had no gene match. The CDR3 extends over 11 amino acids. Here the CDR3 DNA reads TGCAGTCCAGGGGGCGGCTACGAGCAGTACTTC. This translates into CSPGGGYEQYF.

The V gene is TRBV5-1, the J gene TRBJ2-2; 12 bases align to TRBD2. Unmatched junction bases numbered 6, after V lost 5 bases and J lost 1 base. The CDR3 spans 17 residues. Looked up from germline, CDR1 is SGHRS and CDR2 is YFSETQ. CDR3 sequence reads: CASRPAGLAGNTGELFF. In DNA, the CDR3 is TGCGCCAGCAGGCCCGCGGGACTAGCGGGGAACACCGGGGAGCTGTTTTTT.

The CDR3: CASGLLSSYEQYF. The CDR3 region has the DNA TGTGCCAGCGGTCTCTTGAGCTCCTACGAGCAGTACTTC. This rearrangement joins TRBV12-3 or TRBV12-4 to TRBJ2-7; D unclear. This CDR3 contains 13 residues. The ends were cut back, 8 bases at V and 0 bases at J, with 11 bases in the middle.

This chain links TRBV18 with TRBJ1-2, with 7 bases aligning to TRBD1. The CDR3 totals 17 residues. Germline V gene lookup returns CDR1 KGHSH and CDR2 LQKENI. The V gene end was trimmed by 0 bases and the J gene end by 3 bases; junction bases not matched to a gene: 10. CDR3 nucleotide sequence: TGTGCCAGCTCACCACCGGGTCTCGACAGGGAGGACTATGGCTACACCTTC. It translates to CASSPPGLDREDYGYTF.

The chain carries TRBV9 and TRBJ2-1, with TRBD1 matching over 7 bases. In germline, CDR1 is SGDLS, CDR2 YYNGEE. J lost 10 bases, V lost 6 bases, and 10 bases had no gene match. This CDR3 is built from 13 residues. The CDR3 sequence is CASNRGGLDEQFF. CDR3 sequence (DNA): TGTGCCAGCAATCGAGGGGGCCTTGACGAGCAGTTCTTC. Full variable domain (missing parts from reference TRBV9 and TRBJ2-1): DSGVTQTPKHLITATGQRVTLRCSPRSGDLSVYWYQQSLDQGLQFLIQYYNGEERAKGNILERFSAQQFPDLHSELNLSSLELGDSALYFCASNRGGLDEQFFGPGTRLTVL.

The V call is TRBV28, the J call TRBJ1-5; no clear D. V was clipped by 8 bases and J by 0 bases, with 14 bases between them. From germline, CDR1 is MDHEN and CDR2 SYDVKM. The CDR3 is 15 residues long. Written as DNA, the CDR3 is TGTGCCAGCCTCGGAAAAGACAATAGCAATCAGCCCCAGCATTTT. It encodes CASLGKDNSNQPQHF.

This chain links TRBV6-5 with TRBJ2-7; unclear D gene. V shed 5 bases and J shed 3 bases, with 5 bases lying between them. The length of the CDR3 is 11 residues. Germline V gene data show CDR1 as MNHEY and CDR2 as SVGAGI. The DNA for the CDR3 is TGTGCCAGCAGTACGGGCTACGAGCAGTACTTC. It translates to CASSTGYEQYF.

The rearrangement uses TRBV30 and TRBJ2-7; D is ambiguous. Per germline, CDR1 GTSNPN and CDR2 SVGIG (reference sequence). V gave up 0 bases and J gave up 0 bases, with 15 bases separating them. CDR3 length: 16 amino acids. The CDR3 DNA reads TGTGCCTGGAGTGTACGGCCGGCCAGGCCCTCCTACGAGCAGTACTTC. It codes for CAWSVRPARPSYEQYF.

A few counts support this clone. CDR3 loop: CASSPGTSEADTQYF. The CDR3 DNA reads TGTGCCAGCAGCCCCGGGACTAGCGAAGCGGATACGCAGTATTTT. The chain is built from TRBV6-2 or TRBV6-3 and TRBJ2-3; 10 bases agree with TRBD2. The trim removed 6 bases at V and 6 bases at J, leaving 9 bases unmatched. This CDR3 has 15 residues. Germline V CDR1 and CDR2: MNHEY, SVGEGT.

The rearrangement links TRBV2 to TRBJ1-2, with D perhaps matching TRBD1 (6 bases). V lost 6 bases and J lost 6, with 17 bases in between. The CDR3 has 14 amino acids. CDR1 is SNHLY, CDR2 FYNNEI, per germline. The DNA of the CDR3 is TGTGCCAGCAGAGGGACACTTCAGAATGATGGCTACACCTTC. Translation gives CASRGTLQNDGYTF.

The chain is built from TRBV12-3 or TRBV12-4 and TRBJ1-5, with 7 bases fitting TRBD1. V shed 5 bases, J shed 7 bases, and the junction held 5 bases outside the gene matches. The CDR3 loop spans 13 amino acids. CDR3 protein: CASSDRVIQPQHF. The CDR3 nucleotides are TGTGCCAGCAGTGACAGGGTCATACAGCCCCAGCATTTT.

The V gene is TRBV3-1 (or the pseudogene TRBV3-2), the J gene TRBJ2-1, with a weak D call TRBD2 (7 bases). V was trimmed by 0 bases and J by 7 bases, leaving 16 bases between them. Germline V CDR1 and CDR2: LGHDT, YNNKEL (reference sequence). This CDR3 has 16 residues. The chain's CDR3 is CASSQDRGGDINEQFF. The CDR3 region has the DNA TGTGCCAGCAGCCAAGATCGAGGGGGGGACATTAATGAGCAGTTCTTC.

The chain couples TRBV20-1 to TRBJ2-7, with TRBD2 matching 10 bases. The CDR3 loop spans 15 amino acids. Germline CDR1 reads DFQATT; CDR2 reads SNEGSKA (reference sequence). The junction had 8 bases not matched to a gene; V was cut back by 3 bases and J by 3 bases. Here the CDR3 reads CSASRLAGENYEQYF. The CDR3, as DNA: TGCAGTGCTAGTCGGCTAGCGGGGGAGAACTACGAGCAGTACTTC.

The chain employs TRBV5-4 and TRBJ1-3, with D possibly TRBD1 on 5 matching bases. Germline assignment: CDR1 SGHNT and CDR2 YYREEE (reference sequence). Trimming removed 0 bases at V and 0 bases at J, with 10 bases between. This CDR3 comprises 16 residues. Here the CDR3 DNA reads TGTGCCAGCAGCTTGGACGTAGGGGACTCTGGAAACACCATATATTTT. The encoded protein is CASSLDVGDSGNTIYF.

The chain joins TRBV4-3 to TRBJ2-5; 11 bases line up with TRBD2. CDR1 and CDR2 from the germline V gene are LGHNA and YSLEER. This CDR3 contains 17 residues. Trimming at V came to 1 base and at J to 3 bases, leaving 7 bases not matched to a gene. CDR3 coding DNA: TGCGCCAGCAGCCAAGTCTTTAGCGGGGGGGGAGAAGAGACCCAGTACTTC. This codes for CASSQVFSGGGEETQYF.

The chain recombines TRBV19 with TRBJ2-2; 8 bases agree with TRBD1. The germline V gene has CDR1 LNHDA and CDR2 SQIVND (reference sequence). V lost 8 bases to trimming and J lost 6 bases; unmatched junction nucleotides: 8. This CDR3 is built from 14 residues. This CDR3 is CASAPGGGAGELFF. As DNA, the CDR3 is TGTGCCAGTGCCCCAGGGGGCGGAGCCGGGGAGCTGTTTTTT.

The V gene is TRBV4-3, the J gene TRBJ1-2, with D perhaps matching TRBD1 (5 bases). V was shortened by 0 bases and J by 7 bases, with 12 bases between the two germline ends. The CDR3 is 14 residues long. Germline CDR1 reads LGHNA; CDR2 reads YSLEER. The CDR3 loop reads CASSQDRGLRGYTF. Written as DNA, the CDR3 is TGCGCCAGCAGCCAAGATCGGGGGTTGCGTGGCTACACCTTC.

Ten or more counts support this clone. The chain joins TRBV12-3 or TRBV12-4 to TRBJ1-3, with D unresolved. CDR3 length: 13 residues. The V and J ends lost 3 bases and 4 bases respectively, with 7 bases between them. This chain's CDR3 is CASSFGVGNTIYF. The CDR3 nucleotides read TGTGCCAGCAGTTTCGGTGTAGGAAACACCATATATTTT.